This T cell receptor (beta chain) was recorded in a study of T cell responses to AZD1222 COVID-19 vaccine. The repertoire was sequenced with immunoSEQ multiplex PCR; TCRdb's copy has only in-frame clones and lacks some. The data hold 160,000 or so clones, with under 95% observed a single time. V was cut by 1 base and J by 1 base, with 8 bases left in between. Germline values: CDR1 LGHDT, CDR2 YNNKEL (reference sequence). The CDR3 extends over 15 amino acids. The input for sequencing was peripheral blood, taken on day 0 of AZD1222 vaccination. This sequence originates from an adult in good health. The chain links TRBV3-1 (or the pseudogene TRBV3-2) to TRBJ2-1; TRBD1 or TRBD2 may be the D gene (5 bases each). The CDR3 region is CASSQGWGSYNEQFF. The CDR3 bases are TGTGCCAGCAGCCAAGGATGGGGGTCCTACAATGAGCAGTTCTTC.